This T cell receptor beta chain is drawn from a study of T cell responses to AZD1222 COVID-19 vaccine. The sample holds one count of this clone. Its antigen is unknown. Sequencing used immunoSEQ multiplex PCR; TCRdb keeps in-frame clones, though not all of them. The sample shows about 120,000 clones, about 90% of them seen only once. Germline V gene lookup returns CDR1 LGHDT and CDR2 YNNKEL (reference sequence). CDR3 length: 14 amino acids. Germline trimming cut 4 bases from V and 2 bases from J; bases unmatched to any gene: 3. Broader study findings: Clonal diversity may have been underestimated, and the donors were mostly white British, with more females than males. After the peak T cell response, and only then, were repertoires sampled. Only a handful of AZD1222 recipients, several in all, had baseline seropositivity. The reported proportion of spike-specific TCRs targeting unmutated variant regions was nearly half.

The receptor was derived from an adult in good health. J is TRBJ2-7 and V is TRBV3-1 (or the pseudogene TRBV3-2); TRBD2 matches 9 bases. The specimen comprised peripheral blood, sampled on day 0 of AZD1222 vaccination. Written as DNA, the CDR3 is TGTGCCAGCAGCCTAGCGGGGGTTACCTACGAGCAGTACTTC. This sequence encodes CASSLAGVTYEQYF.